A single sample is the source of the 21 T cell receptor beta chains below, sequenced in a study of Tregs in tolerant kidney transplant recipients. Clones were read by immunoSEQ multiplex PCR, and TCRdb kept only the in-frame ones, dropping some. The sample includes about 120,000 clones, roughly 93% of them seen just once. Sequenced sample: CD4+ T cells from blood. The receptors here all came from a human donor in good health.

The chain links TRBV9 to TRBJ2-5, with TRBD2 matching 14 bases. The V gene's germline CDR1 is SGDLS and CDR2 YYNGEE. The V and J ends lost 4 bases and 7 bases, in that order; junction bases with no gene match: 9. The CDR3 has 16 residues. CDR3 sequence (DNA): TGTGCCAGCAGCCTCGGACTAGCGGGGGGAATAGGGACCCAGTACTTC. It specifies CASSLGLAGGIGTQYF.

The CDR3 here is CASRSSGNTIYF. The CDR3, as DNA: TGCGCCAGTCGATCCTCTGGAAACACCATATATTTT. The V call is TRBV5-1, the J call TRBJ1-3; the D is unclear. V was cut by 8 bases and J by 0 bases, with 6 bases left in between. CDR1 is SGHRS, CDR2 YFSETQ, per germline. CDR3 length: 12 residues.

The chain carries TRBV11-1 and TRBJ2-3, with TRBD2 identical over 8 bases. V was clipped by 3 bases and J by 3 bases; unmatched bases: 2. The CDR3 covers 14 residues. In germline, CDR1 is SGHAT, CDR2 FQDESV (reference sequence). CDR3: CASSLGGGTDTQYF. CDR3 coding DNA: TGTGCCAGCAGCTTGGGCGGGGGGACAGATACGCAGTATTTT.

The chain carries TRBV4-1 and TRBJ1-2; the D gene is possibly TRBD1 (5 bases). This CDR3 is built from 15 residues. CDR1 and CDR2 from the germline V gene are MGHRA and YSYEKL. Trimming took 3 bases from V and 4 from J, leaving 15 bases between them. The CDR3: CASSQWTGGSYGYTF. The CDR3 coding sequence is TGCGCCAGCAGCCAGTGGACCGGGGGGAGCTATGGCTACACCTTC.

The chain joins TRBV30 to TRBJ2-3; D is ambiguous. The CDR3 runs to 13 residues. The V gene lost 7 bases and the J gene lost 0 bases, with 11 bases spanning the gap. The germline V gene encodes CDR1 GTSNPN and CDR2 SVGIG (reference sequence). The CDR3 is CAYRVASTDTQYF. CDR3 DNA sequence: TGTGCCTACCGTGTCGCTAGCACAGATACGCAGTATTTT. Full variable domain (missing parts from reference TRBV30 and TRBJ2-3): SQTIHQWPATLVQPVGSPLSLECTVEGTSNPNLYWYRQAAGRGLQLLFYSVGIGQISSEVPQNLSASRPQDRQFILSSKKLLLSDSGFYLCAYRVASTDTQYFGPGTRLTVL.

This rearrangement joins TRBV19 to TRBJ1-4; D unclear. The germline V and J ends were trimmed by 0 bases and 4 bases, with 12 bases remaining between them. The CDR3 runs 16 residues. The germline gives CDR1 LNHDA, CDR2 SQIVND (reference sequence). CDR3 amino acids: CASSIDPRTINEKLFF. CDR3 sequence (DNA): TGTGCCAGTAGTATAGATCCAAGGACGATTAATGAAAAACTGTTTTTT. Drawing the rest from reference TRBV19 and TRBJ1-4, the complete variable domain is DGGITQSPKYLFRKEGQNVTLSCEQNLNHDAMYWYRQDPGQGLRLIYYSQIVNDFQKGDIAEGYSVSREKKESFPLTVTSAQKNPTAFYLCASSIDPRTINEKLFFGSGTQLSVL.

The chain combines TRBV19 with TRBJ1-2; 8 nucleotides match TRBD1. Germline V gene sequence: CDR1 LNHDA, CDR2 SQIVND (reference sequence). CDR3 length: 14 residues. Trimming removed 5 bases from V and 3 bases from J; junction bases left unmatched: 5. This CDR3 is CASSGHRGDYGYTF. In DNA, the CDR3 is TGTGCCAGTAGTGGACACAGGGGGGACTATGGCTACACCTTC.

The chain employs TRBV5-1 and TRBJ1-1; 8 bases agree with TRBD1. Unmatched junction bases numbered 6, after V lost 1 base and J lost 1 base. The CDR3 sequence is 16 residues long. The germline V gene has CDR1 SGHRS and CDR2 YFSETQ. Written as DNA, the CDR3 is TGCGCCAGCAGCTTGCGGACAGGGACGAAGAACACTGAAGCTTTCTTT. Protein: CASSLRTGTKNTEAFF.

The V call is TRBV19, the J call TRBJ1-3; D unclear. Germline CDR1 and CDR2: LNHDA and SQIVND (reference sequence). The CDR3 is made up of 14 amino acids. Trimming removed 1 base at V and 2 bases at J, with 6 bases between. Here the CDR3 reads CASSIVTAGNTIYF. The CDR3 DNA sequence: TGTGCCAGTAGTATAGTCACAGCTGGAAACACCATATATTTT.

This chain uses TRBV19 with TRBJ2-2; 9 nucleotides line up with TRBD1. V shed 6 bases and J 5 bases; nucleotides not matched to a gene: 4. Germline-derived CDR1 and CDR2 are LNHDA and SQIVND (reference sequence). The CDR3 extends over 14 amino acids. The CDR3 DNA is TGTGCCAGTAGGGGACAGGGAGGAACCGGGGAGCTGTTTTTT. It yields the protein CASRGQGGTGELFF. The variable domain in full, completed from reference TRBV19 and TRBJ2-2, reads DGGITQSPKYLFRKEGQNVTLSCEQNLNHDAMYWYRQDPGQGLRLIYYSQIVNDFQKGDIAEGYSVSREKKESFPLTVTSAQKNPTAFYLCASRGQGGTGELFFGEGSRLTVL.

The chain recombines TRBV5-1 with TRBJ1-2; 7 bases map to TRBD1. CDR1 and CDR2 from the germline V gene are SGHRS and YFSETQ. With V trimmed by 0 bases and J by 4 bases, 12 bases remained unmatched. This CDR3 has 17 amino acids. The CDR3 region is CASSLAPGQPELYGYTF. The CDR3 DNA reads TGCGCCAGCAGCTTGGCCCCGGGACAGCCTGAACTCTATGGCTACACCTTC.

The gene calls are TRBV21-1 and TRBJ1-3; the table's D call, TRBD1, was not checked against the DNA. TRBV21-1 has pseudogene status. This CDR3 has 15 amino acids. CDR3 sequence: CASSKNRISGNTIYF. The CDR3 coding sequence is TGTGCCAGCAGCAAAAACAGGATTTCTGGAAACACCATATATTTT.

The CDR3 is CASSLDGMSTEAFF. DNA of the CDR3: TGTGCCAGCAGCTTAGATGGGATGAGCACTGAAGCTTTCTTT. The chain joins TRBV7-9 to TRBJ1-1; no clear D gene. The CDR3 is 14 amino acids. Germline assignment: CDR1 SEHNR and CDR2 FQNEAQ (reference sequence). The V gene lost 1 base and the J gene lost 4 bases, with 10 bases spanning the gap.

The chain carries TRBV6-5 and TRBJ2-3; D unclear. V shed 6 bases and J shed 4 bases, with 14 bases lying between them. The CDR3 totals 14 residues. The germline CDR1 and CDR2 sequences are MNHEY and SVGAGI. The CDR3: CASRDTVQSDTQYF. The DNA of the CDR3 is TGTGCCAGCAGAGATACGGTACAGTCAGATACGCAGTATTTT.

The rearrangement uses TRBV11-3 and TRBJ2-3; D is undetermined. Germline CDR1 reads SGHNT; CDR2 reads YENEEA. Deletions cut 1 base from V and 0 bases from J, with 2 bases between. CDR3 length equals 13 residues. CDR3 in amino acids: CASSLGSTDTQYF. CDR3 sequence (DNA): TGTGCCAGCAGCTTAGGGAGCACAGATACGCAGTATTTT.

The chain links TRBV6-1 to TRBJ2-3; 15 bases are a match to TRBD2. The V segment lost 2 bases and the J segment 5 bases; nucleotides outside the gene matches: 8. The CDR3 runs to 18 residues. Germline loops: CDR1 MNHNS, CDR2 SASEGT. The CDR3 DNA reads TGTGCCAGCAGTGAAAGCTGGACTAGCGGGAGGGCCGTAGATACGCAGTATTTT. This gives the protein CASSESWTSGRAVDTQYF.

The chain uses TRBV7-9 and TRBJ2-5, with a weak D call TRBD2 (6 bases). CDR1 and CDR2 (germline): SEHNR, FQNEAQ (reference sequence). The CDR3 consists of 15 residues. Between the trimmed V and J ends, which lost 1 base and 2 bases, there was a span of 11 bases. The CDR3: CASSLERTIQETQYF. In nucleotides, the CDR3 is TGTGCCAGCAGCTTAGAGAGGACTATTCAAGAGACCCAGTACTTC. The complete variable domain, with remaining parts taken from reference TRBV7-9 and TRBJ2-5, reads DTGVSQNPRHKITKRGQNVTFRCDPISEHNRLYWYRQTLGQGPEFLTYFQNEAQLEKSRLLSDRFSAERPKGSFSTLEIQRTEQGDSAMYLCASSLERTIQETQYFGPGTRLLVL.

J is TRBJ2-1 and V is TRBV5-6; 11 bases align to TRBD2. CDR3 length equals 15 residues. Per the germline V gene, CDR1 is SGHDT and CDR2 is YYEEEE. With 0 bases clipped from V and 6 bases from J, the junction kept 2 bases outside the gene matches. This chain's CDR3 is CASSLGLAGTNEQFF. Written as DNA, the CDR3 is TGTGCCAGCAGCTTGGGACTAGCGGGGACCAATGAGCAGTTCTTC.

The chain has TRBV10-3 and TRBJ2-1; D is unclear. The CDR3 has 13 residues. Germline CDR1 and CDR2: ENHRY and SYGVKD. The V end was cut by 8 bases, the J end by 9 bases, with 17 bases between. CDR3: CAIASTKEAEQFF. The CDR3, as DNA: TGTGCCATCGCTTCTACAAAAGAGGCTGAGCAGTTCTTC.

The V and J genes are TRBV11-1 and TRBJ2-7; the D is unclear. Per the germline V gene, CDR1 is SGHAT and CDR2 is FQDESV (reference sequence). There are 13 residues in the CDR3. V was trimmed by 3 bases and J by 3 bases, leaving 9 bases between them. CDR3 nucleotide sequence: TGTGCCAGCAGCTTCGGGCGGAACTACGAGCAGTACTTC. Protein sequence: CASSFGRNYEQYF.

The chain uses TRBV6-5 and TRBJ2-5; D perhaps matches TRBD1 (6 bases). The V gene lost 2 bases and the J gene lost 5 bases, with 18 bases spanning the gap. This CDR3 has 16 amino acids. Looked up from germline, CDR1 is MNHEY and CDR2 is SVGAGI. The CDR3 reads CASSYQGHTPKETQYF. CDR3 coding DNA: TGTGCCAGCAGTTACCAGGGACATACTCCTAAGGAGACCCAGTACTTC.